Listed below are T cell receptor beta chains from one sample, sequenced in a study of shared clonotypes between healthy human individuals. TCRdb's copy holds only in-frame clones and misses some; the assay was immunoSEQ multiplex PCR. The sample gives under 1 million clones, more than 85% of which show up once; approximately 25% is in the top ten. The sequencing sample was made of naive CD8+ T cells sorted from blood. Source of these receptors: a man aged 25 to 45 in good health. CDR3s include the opening cysteine and the closing phenylalanine or tryptophan. The D gene is left open where the match is weak. Size tells how often a clone was seen (once, few, many) or the class of an expanded clone, and some rows leave it out.

CDR3 protein | CDR3 DNA | clone size | D gene | J gene | V gene
CASRRQGENYGYTF | TGTGCCAGCAGACGACAGGGGGAGAACTATGGCTACACCTTC | few | TRBD1 | TRBJ1-2 | TRBV28
CASSIPGTSGRAGDTQYF | TGTGCCAGCAGTATCCCTGGGACCAGCGGGAGGGCTGGAGATACGCAGTATTTT | . | TRBD2 | TRBJ2-3 | TRBV28
CASGLGIDGPDGYTF | TGTGCTAGTGGTTTGGGAATCGACGGACCGGATGGCTACACCTTC | few | . | TRBJ1-2 | TRBV12-5
CASSFFFGEAQETQYF | TGTGCCAGCAGCTTTTTTTTTGGGGAGGCCCAAGAGACCCAGTACTTC | . | . | TRBJ2-5 | TRBV7-9
CASSYSNGATGELFF | TGTGCCAGCAGTTACTCGAATGGGGCCACCGGGGAGCTGTTTTTT | . | . | TRBJ2-2 | TRBV6-5
CASSLIMQGENSGANVLTF | TGTGCCAGCAGCCTTATAATGCAGGGGGAGAACTCTGGGGCCAACGTCCTGACTTTC | . | TRBD1 | TRBJ2-6 | TRBV9
CASSQDIRDPVRETQYF | TGTGCCAGCAGTCAAGACATTCGGGACCCCGTCAGGGAGACCCAGTACTTC | . | . | TRBJ2-5 | TRBV7-2
CASSLIAGLSYNEQFF | TGTGCCAGCAGCTTAATTGCAGGCCTGAGCTACAATGAGCAGTTCTTC | . | . | TRBJ2-1 | TRBV7-3
CASSLGRGTYEQYF | TGTGCCAGCAGTTTGGGCCGGGGTACCTACGAGCAGTACTTC | . | . | TRBJ2-7 | TRBV27
CASRNLGRPYNEQFF | TGTGCCAGCAGGAACTTGGGACGTCCTTACAATGAGCAGTTCTTC | . | . | TRBJ2-1 | TRBV27
CASSWTSGRASYNEQFF | TGCGCCAGCAGCTGGACTAGCGGACGGGCCTCCTACAATGAGCAGTTCTTC | . | TRBD2 | TRBJ2-1 | TRBV5-1
CASSQSDGYTF | TGTGCCAGCTCACAATCAGATGGCTACACCTTC | few | . | TRBJ1-2 | TRBV18
CASSLGRGEKLFF | TGTGCCAGCAGCTTAGGGCGGGGTGAAAAACTGTTTTTT | once | . | TRBJ1-4 | TRBV7-6
CAVGTSGSNHGELFF | TGTGCCGTTGGGACTAGCGGGAGTAATCACGGGGAGCTGTTTTTT | . | TRBD2 | TRBJ2-2 | TRBV27
CASKDSDYNEQFF | TGTGCCAGTAAGGACAGCGACTACAATGAGCAGTTCTTC | few | . | TRBJ2-1 | TRBV27
CASPDPRGRGDTQYF | TGTGCCAGCCCAGATCCCAGGGGGCGCGGAGATACGCAGTATTTT | . | TRBD1 | TRBJ2-3 | TRBV18
CASEGSYGYTF | TGTGCCAGCGAGGGCAGCTATGGCTACACCTTC | . | . | TRBJ1-2 | TRBV6-5
CASSEGRMNTEAFF | TGTGCCAGCAGTGAAGGGCGCATGAACACTGAAGCTTTCTTT | . | . | TRBJ1-1 | TRBV2
CASSVVGERSYNEQFF | TGTGCCAGCAGCGTAGTTGGGGAGCGCTCCTACAATGAGCAGTTCTTC | . | . | TRBJ2-1 | TRBV9
CASSTTGTLTGELFF | TGTGCCAGCAGTACGACCGGGACCCTCACCGGGGAGCTGTTTTTT | . | . | TRBJ2-2 | TRBV6-5
CASSTAPRGNTGELFF | TGTGCCAGCAGCACCGCCCCCCGGGGAAACACCGGGGAGCTGTTTTTT | . | . | TRBJ2-2 | TRBV6-6
CASSFPEREVTDTQYF | TGTGCCAGCAGCTTCCCCGAGCGGGAGGTGACAGATACGCAGTATTTT | . | TRBD2 | TRBJ2-3 | TRBV11-2
CASSPLRGENEKLFF | TGTGCCAGCAGCCCCTTGCGGGGCGAAAACGAAAAACTGTTTTTT | . | . | TRBJ1-4 | TRBV11-2
CASNEDTEAFF | TGTGCCAGCAACGAAGACACTGAAGCTTTCTTT | . | . | TRBJ1-1 | TRBV7-9
CASSIYGGYVYEQYF | TGTGCCAGTAGTATTTATGGGGGGTACGTCTACGAGCAGTACTTC | . | . | TRBJ2-7 | TRBV19
CASRYGSAGPQHF | TGTGCCAGCAGATACGGCAGTGCGGGGCCCCAGCATTTT | . | . | TRBJ1-5 | TRBV6-5
CASSFVRREAFF | TGTGCCAGCAGCTTCGTGAGGCGGGAAGCTTTCTTT | . | . | TRBJ1-1 | TRBV13
CASSLGLDRASYEQYF | TGTGCCAGCAGCTTAGGGCTGGACAGGGCCTCCTACGAGCAGTACTTC | . | TRBD1 | TRBJ2-7 | TRBV27
CASSDGGRRLYGYTF | TGCGCCAGCAGTGATGGAGGCAGGAGGCTCTATGGCTACACCTTC | . | . | TRBJ1-2 | TRBV10-1
CASSLPGGPDNEQFF | TGTGCCAGCAGTTTACCGGGGGGGCCAGACAATGAGCAGTTCTTC | . | TRBD2 | TRBJ2-1 | TRBV28
CASSKVATGAYEQYF | . | . | . | TRBJ2-7 | TRBV21-1
CASSSWTGGNQPQHF | TGTGCCAGTAGTTCATGGACAGGAGGCAATCAGCCCCAGCATTTT | . | TRBD1 | TRBJ1-5 | TRBV19
CASSLAAGGPEETQYF | TGCGCCAGCAGCTTGGCCGCGGGTGGGCCAGAAGAGACCCAGTACTTC | . | . | TRBJ2-5 | TRBV5-1
CASTLKTDSTDTQYF | TGTGCCAGCACCTTAAAGACTGATAGCACAGATACGCAGTATTTT | . | . | TRBJ2-3 | TRBV9
CASSSQMPATNEKLFF | TGTGCCAGCAGTTCTCAGATGCCCGCAACTAATGAAAAACTGTTTTTT | once | . | TRBJ1-4 | TRBV27
CASSSLLGIPGELFF | TGTGCCAGCAGTTCCCTACTAGGGATTCCCGGGGAGCTGTTTTTT | . | . | TRBJ2-2 | TRBV6-5
CASSLEGGQVHYEQYF | TGCGCCAGCAGCTTGGAGGGGGGACAGGTGCACTACGAGCAGTACTTC | . | TRBD1 | TRBJ2-7 | TRBV5-1
CAIRMSLDRENTEAFF | TGTGCCATTCGTATGAGCTTAGACAGGGAGAACACTGAAGCTTTCTTT | . | TRBD1 | TRBJ1-1 | TRBV10-3
CASAPTGATDTQYF | TGTGCCAGTGCCCCGACGGGAGCCACAGATACGCAGTATTTT | . | . | TRBJ2-3 | TRBV19
CASSDHLAGGTWETQYF | TGTGCCAGCAGTGACCACCTAGCGGGAGGGACGTGGGAGACCCAGTACTTC | . | TRBD2 | TRBJ2-5 | TRBV6-1
CASSLESYYNYGYTF | TGTGCCAGCAGCTTAGAGTCCTATTATAACTATGGCTACACCTTC | . | . | TRBJ1-2 | TRBV7-8
CASSEKDGSFDEQYF | TGCGCCAGCAGTGAGAAAGACGGATCCTTCGACGAGCAGTACTTC | . | . | TRBJ2-7 | TRBV10-1
CASSPEDRDAQYF | TGTGCCAGCAGCCCAGAAGACAGGGACGCCCAGTACTTC | . | TRBD1 | TRBJ2-5 | TRBV9
CASSLGATSEPSTDTQYF | TGTGCCAGCAGCTTAGGGGCGACTAGCGAACCTAGCACAGATACGCAGTATTTT | . | TRBD2 | TRBJ2-3 | TRBV11-2
CASSFSPDTQYF | TGTGCCAGCAGTTTTTCCCCAGATACGCAGTATTTT | . | . | TRBJ2-3 | TRBV27
CASDAGSSGNTIYF | TGTGCCAGCGATGCCGGTAGCTCTGGAAACACCATATATTTT | . | . | TRBJ1-3 | TRBV21-1
CASSFGPGQAYEQYF | TGTGCCAGCAGCTTTGGCCCGGGACAGGCCTACGAGCAGTACTTC | . | TRBD1 | TRBJ2-7 | TRBV7-3
CASSLWGPNTEAFF | TGTGCCAGCAGCTTGTGGGGGCCGAACACTGAAGCTTTCTTT | . | . | TRBJ1-1 | TRBV5-5
CASSQFLGAGNTIYF | TGCGCCAGCAGCCAGTTTTTGGGGGCTGGAAACACCATATATTTT | . | . | TRBJ1-3 | TRBV4-3
CASSKKGTGPKETQYF | TGTGCCAGCAGCAAAAAAGGGACAGGGCCTAAAGAGACCCAGTACTTC | . | . | TRBJ2-5 | TRBV21-1
CASGKGGETGEQYF | TGTGCCAGCGGCAAGGGGGGTGAAACGGGCGAGCAGTACTTC | . | . | TRBJ2-7 | TRBV9
CASSPPILMNTEAFF | TGTGCCAGCTCACCACCAATCCTCATGAACACTGAAGCTTTCTTT | . | . | TRBJ1-1 | TRBV18
CASSPGNTGELFF | TGTGCCAGCAGTCCAGGGAACACCGGGGAGCTGTTTTTT | . | . | TRBJ2-2 | TRBV27